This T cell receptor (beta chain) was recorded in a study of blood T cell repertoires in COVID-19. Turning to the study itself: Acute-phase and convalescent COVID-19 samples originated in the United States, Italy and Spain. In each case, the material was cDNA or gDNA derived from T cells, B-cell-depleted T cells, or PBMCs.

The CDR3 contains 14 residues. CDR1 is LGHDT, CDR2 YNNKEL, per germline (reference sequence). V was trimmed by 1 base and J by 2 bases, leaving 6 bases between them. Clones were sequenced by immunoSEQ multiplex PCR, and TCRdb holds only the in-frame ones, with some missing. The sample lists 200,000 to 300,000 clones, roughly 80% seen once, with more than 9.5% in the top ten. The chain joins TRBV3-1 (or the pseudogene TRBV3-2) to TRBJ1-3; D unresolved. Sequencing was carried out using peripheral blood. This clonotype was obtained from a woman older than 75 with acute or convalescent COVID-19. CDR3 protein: CASSQGPAGNTIYF. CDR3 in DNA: TGTGCCAGCAGCCAAGGGCCTGCTGGAAACACCATATATTTT.